The 24 T cell receptor beta chains below were found in one sample sequenced in a study of Graves' ophthalmopathy and Graves' hyperthyroidism. As the template, RNA transcripts were used to amplify TCR beta CDR3 regions. Second-round multiplex PCR followed a first-round RT-PCR using HTBI primers. A single record per CDR3 protein comes from TCRdb applying MiXCR to the multiplex PCR reads. Among 900,000 to 1,200,000 distinct CDR3 sequences, less than 45% were seen once, and the ten largest hold around 10%. Sample: peripheral blood or thyroid tissue (not recorded which). These TCRs come from an adult man with Graves' hyperthyroidism.

The gene calls are TRBV29-1 and TRBJ2-3; TRBD2 matches at 9 bases. V was clipped by 5 bases and J by 6 bases; unmatched bases: 6. The CDR3 length is 13 residues. The germline CDR1 and CDR2 sequences are SQVTM and ANQGSEA. The CDR3 protein is CSVNQRGVDTQYF. The CDR3 DNA is TGCAGCGTTAATCAGCGGGGGGTGGATACGCAGTATTTT.

The V and J genes are TRBV5-1 and TRBJ2-7; 8 positions match TRBD1. Per germline, CDR1 SGHRS and CDR2 YFSETQ. V shed 8 bases, J shed 1 base, and the junction held 11 bases outside the gene matches. The CDR3 sequence is 15 residues long. The CDR3, as DNA: TGCGCCAGTGCAACCGGGACAGGCGATTCCTACGAGCAGTACTTC. Residues: CASATGTGDSYEQYF. The full variable domain, in which reference TRBV5-1 and TRBJ2-7 provide the parts outside the CDR3, is KAGVTQTPRYLIKTRGQQVTLSCSPISGHRSVSWYQQTPGQGLQFLFEYFSETQRNKGNFPGRFSGRQFSNSRSEMNVSTLELGDSALYLCASATGTGDSYEQYFGPGTRLTVT.

This clonotype was recorded a few times. A read error is possible here, since a much larger clone lies one base away. The V and J genes are TRBV10-3 and TRBJ2-7; D is uncertain. CDR1 ENHRY and CDR2 SYGVKD come from the germline V gene. CDR3 length equals 14 residues. The CDR3 protein is CASSVASSSCEQYF. CDR3 DNA: TGTGCCAGCAGCGTAGCCAGTAGCTCCTGCGAGCAGTACTTC.

The chain is built from TRBV29-1 and TRBJ2-7; no definite D call. V was pared by 1 base and J by 0 bases, with 19 bases between. Germline CDR1 SQVTM, CDR2 ANQGSEA. The CDR3 is made up of 17 amino acids. The CDR3 DNA follows: TGCAGCGTTGAAGGAACCCAAAGCATTACAAGCTCCTACGAGCAGTACTTC. Encoded protein: CSVEGTQSITSSYEQYF.

This clonotype was observed many times. This chain links TRBV2 with TRBJ2-2; D is perhaps TRBD1 (6 bases). There are 15 residues in the CDR3. Germline assignment: CDR1 SNHLY and CDR2 FYNNEI. V lost 11 bases and J lost 3, with 19 bases in between. CDR3 in DNA: TGTGCCGGACAATCAGGGGTTGACGACACCGGGGAGCTGTTTTTT. Translating it yields CAGQSGVDDTGELFF.

This sequence joins TRBV29-1 and TRBJ2-5; the D gene is possibly TRBD2 (5 bases). Germline CDR1 and CDR2: SQVTM and ANQGSEA. The length of the CDR3 is 12 residues. Here the CDR3 DNA reads TGCAGACTGGCCGGGCGGGTAGAGACCCAGTACTTC. Translation: CRLAGRVETQYF.

With respect to this clonotype: A read error is possible here, since a much larger clone lies one base away. The chain is built from TRBV10-1 and TRBJ2-2; D is possibly TRBD2 (6 bases). The CDR3 consists of 14 residues. Germline-derived CDR1 and CDR2 are WNHNN and SYGVQD (reference sequence). This chain's CDR3 is CASSERTITGGLFF. In DNA, the CDR3 is TGCGCCAGCAGTGAAAGGACAATAACCGGGGGGCTGTTTTTT.

The gene calls are TRBV29-1 and TRBJ1-2; D perhaps matches TRBD1 (5 bases). The V end was cut by 1 base, the J end by 4 bases, with 10 bases between. Germline CDR1 SQVTM, CDR2 ANQGSEA. This CDR3 has 13 amino acids. The CDR3 protein is CSVEGRGGYGYTF. In DNA form, the CDR3 reads TGCAGCGTTGAAGGGCGGGGGGGCTATGGCTACACCTTC.

This clonotype was observed at least ten times. The rearrangement uses TRBV9 and TRBJ2-7, with D unresolved. This CDR3 is 11 amino acids long. The ends were cut back, 7 bases at V and 4 bases at J, with 9 bases in the middle. Germline CDR1 is SGDLS and CDR2 is YYNGEE. Written as DNA, the CDR3 is TGTGCCAGCGGCCCCTCTTACGAGCAGTACTTC. Residues: CASGPSYEQYF.

V gene TRBV20-1 combines with J gene TRBJ2-6; 7 positions agree with TRBD1. Unmatched junction bases numbered 6, after V lost 1 base and J lost 0 bases. Germline loops: CDR1 DFQATT, CDR2 SNEGSKA (reference sequence). The CDR3 has 17 amino acids. The CDR3 here is CSARGQDRFSGANVLTF. In nucleotides, the CDR3 is TGCAGTGCTAGAGGCCAGGACAGGTTCTCTGGGGCCAACGTCCTGACTTTC.

V is TRBV6-1 and J is TRBJ1-2; the D gene is possibly TRBD1 (5 bases). Germline CDR1 reads MNHNS; CDR2 reads SASEGT. The length of the CDR3 is 16 residues. V was cut by 4 bases and J by 5 bases, with 20 bases left in between. The CDR3 DNA reads as TGTGCCAGCAGTGGAGCGGTATCGGGGGGGATTTATGGCTACACCTTC. Its protein product is CASSGAVSGGIYGYTF.

In this sample, this clonotype turned up many times. This CDR3 reads CASSSGGTSGVQETQYF. The CDR3 region has the DNA TGTGCCAGCAGCTCGGGAGGGACTAGCGGAGTCCAAGAGACCCAGTACTTC. The V and J genes are TRBV5-8 and TRBJ2-5; 11 bases are a match to TRBD2. Germline trimming cut 3 bases from V and 1 base from J; bases unmatched to any gene: 8. The CDR3 has 17 residues. The germline CDR1 and CDR2 sequences are SGHTS and YDEGEE.

The sample holds many counts of this clonotype. V is TRBV7-2 and J is TRBJ1-6; D uncertain. Germline CDR1 SGHTA, CDR2 FQGNSA. V was clipped by 5 bases and J by 14 bases, with 13 bases between them. CDR3 length: 12 residues. Here the CDR3 reads CASSDAGWALHF. CDR3 in DNA: TGTGCCAGCAGCGACGCCGGTTGGGCCCTCCACTTT.

The V call is TRBV29-1, the J call TRBJ2-5, with 7 bases matching TRBD1. J was trimmed by 5 bases and V by 6 bases; bases with no gene match: 9. CDR1 and CDR2 (germline): SQVTM, ANQGSEA. This CDR3 has 13 amino acids. This chain's CDR3 is CSVSGTAVETQYF. CDR3 nucleotides: TGCAGCGTCTCCGGGACAGCGGTTGAGACCCAGTACTTC.

This sequence joins TRBV29-1 and TRBJ2-5; 10 nucleotides match TRBD1. V gave up 5 bases and J gave up 7 bases; unmatched junction bases: 10. Germline V gives CDR1 SQVTM, CDR2 ANQGSEA. This CDR3 region has 14 residues. The CDR3 DNA reads TGCAGCGTTACAGGGACAGGGGCACTAGGGACCCAGTACTTC. Protein: CSVTGTGALGTQYF.

V gene TRBV5-1 combines with J gene TRBJ2-2, with TRBD1 matching 9 bases. CDR1 is SGHRS and CDR2 is YFSETQ in the germline V gene. V lost 4 bases to trimming and J lost 7 bases; unmatched junction nucleotides: 5. The CDR3 is 14 residues long. The CDR3 DNA reads TGCGCCAGCAGCCCGGACAGGGGTGGCGGGGAGCTGTTTTTT. It encodes CASSPDRGGGELFF.

This clonotype has ten or more counts. As DNA, the CDR3 is TGTGCCATCAGAACCGGGACAGGGGGCAACGAGCAGTACTTC. It specifies CAIRTGTGGNEQYF. The gene calls are TRBV10-3 and TRBJ2-7; TRBD1 matches at 12 bases. The CDR3 runs to 14 residues. The trim removed 6 bases at V and 5 bases at J, leaving 5 bases unmatched. CDR1 and CDR2 (germline): ENHRY, SYGVKD.

The chain recombines TRBV20-1 with TRBJ1-2; D is undetermined. The CDR3 is 18 residues long. The V and J ends lost 0 bases and 8 bases respectively, with 28 bases between them. Germline lookup yields CDR1 DFQATT and CDR2 SNEGSKA (reference sequence). The DNA for the CDR3 is TGCAGTGCTAGAGATCTCCAGTCTGACGACTGGCACAGAGGGGGCTACACCTTC. As protein: CSARDLQSDDWHRGGYTF.

This clonotype was seen repeatedly, ten times or more. The V call is TRBV7-6, the J call TRBJ1-3; unclear D gene. V was clipped by 5 bases and J by 0 bases, with 11 bases between them. The CDR3 consists of 15 residues. Per germline, CDR1 SGHVS and CDR2 FNYEAQ. CDR3 region: CASSPLRSSGNTIYF. CDR3 coding DNA: TGTGCCAGCAGCCCGCTCAGGAGCTCTGGAAACACCATATATTTT.

The chain links TRBV10-3 to TRBJ2-5; D gene uncertain. V was pared by 1 base and J by 3 bases, with 12 bases between. The CDR3 length is 15 residues. The germline V gene encodes CDR1 ENHRY and CDR2 SYGVKD. CDR3 bases: TGTGCCATCAGTGAGTTAGAGGAGTCCAAAGAGACCCAGTACTTC. Its translation: CAISELEESKETQYF.

In this sample, this clonotype turned up many times. The CDR3 reads CASSPGVSATGELFF. The CDR3 DNA sequence: TGCGCCAGCAGCCCGGGGGTGTCGGCCACCGGGGAGCTGTTTTTT. The chain links TRBV5-1 to TRBJ2-2, with a weak D call TRBD2 (6 bases). The CDR3 has 15 residues. Germline lookup yields CDR1 SGHRS and CDR2 YFSETQ. V was trimmed by 4 bases and J by 4 bases, leaving 14 bases between them.

This clonotype was counted a few times. The J gene is TRBJ2-7, the V gene TRBV20-1; D is undetermined. Germline lookup yields CDR1 DFQATT and CDR2 SNEGSKA (reference sequence). V was cut by 1 base and J by 5 bases, with 9 bases left in between. The CDR3 consists of 12 residues. The CDR3 loop reads CSARVPGNEQYF. CDR3 sequence (DNA): TGCAGTGCTAGAGTTCCTGGGAACGAGCAGTACTTC.

The chain uses TRBV28 and TRBJ2-7; the match to TRBD1 covers 9 bases. The germline V gene encodes CDR1 MDHEN and CDR2 SYDVKM. This CDR3 has 14 amino acids. With V trimmed by 6 bases and J by 5 bases, 8 bases remained unmatched. For the CDR3, the DNA is TGTGCCAGCAGCTCCGGGACAGGGATAAACGAGCAGTACTTC. Amino acid sequence: CASSSGTGINEQYF.

The sample holds many counts of this clonotype. This sequence joins TRBV12-3 or TRBV12-4 and TRBJ1-1; D call uncertain. The CDR3 runs to 14 residues. V lost 3 bases to trimming and J lost 1 base, with 9 bases between them. CDR3 coding DNA: TGTGCCAGCAGTTTCGACACTAGGAACACTGAAGCTTTCTTT. Encoded protein: CASSFDTRNTEAFF.